The T cell receptor (beta chain) under discussion was sequenced for a study of CD8+ T cells in alopecia areata. Study observations and caveats: It was lesional scalp, especially alopecia totalis/universalis, that showed higher clonality than normal scalp.

V gave up 3 bases and J gave up 8 bases; unmatched junction bases: 6. Germline-derived CDR1 and CDR2 are SEHNR and FQNEAQ (reference sequence). This CDR3 contains 14 residues. A single count supports this clone. As yet, its antigen is unknown. Reverse transcribed after extraction, RNA yielded cDNA as the sequencing template. The assay was immunoSEQ multiplex PCR, and TCRdb's table has in-frame clones only and misses some. Of about 94,000 clones in the sample, just over 70% were seen once. As for treatment: oral pan-JAK inhibitor, 5-10 mg twice daily. Researchers took lesional scalp punch biopsies and peripheral blood from people who were alopecia areata patients.

The source material was CD8+ T cells sorted from blood, sampled at week 44, from a patient treated with tofacitinib. The J gene is TRBJ2-1, the V gene TRBV7-9; TRBD2 aligns across 8 bases. The receptor was isolated from a human donor with alopecia areata. CDR3 sequence reads: CASSLAGGLDEQFF. CDR3 sequence (DNA): TGTGCCAGCAGCTTGGCGGGGGGCCTGGATGAGCAGTTCTTC. Combining the CDR3 with reference TRBV7-9 and TRBJ2-1 gives the whole variable domain DTGVSQNPRHKITKRGQNVTFRCDPISEHNRLYWYRQTLGQGPEFLTYFQNEAQLEKSRLLSDRFSAERPKGSFSTLEIQRTEQGDSAMYLCASSLAGGLDEQFFGPGTRLTVL.